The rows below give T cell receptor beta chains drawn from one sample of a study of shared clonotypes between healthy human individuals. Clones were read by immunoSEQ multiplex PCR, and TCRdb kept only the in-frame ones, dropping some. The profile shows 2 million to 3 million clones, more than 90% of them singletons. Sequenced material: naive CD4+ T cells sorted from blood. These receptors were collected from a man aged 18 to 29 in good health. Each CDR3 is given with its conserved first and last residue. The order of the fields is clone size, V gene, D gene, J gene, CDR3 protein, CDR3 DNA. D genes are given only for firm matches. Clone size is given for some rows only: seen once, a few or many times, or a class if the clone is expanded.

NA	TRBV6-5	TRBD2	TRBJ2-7	CASSATSGSSYEQYF	TGTGCCAGCAGCGCGACTAGCGGGAGCTCCTACGAGCAGTACTTC
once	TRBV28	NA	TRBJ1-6	CASSLFASVYNSPLHF	TGTGCCAGCAGTTTATTCGCGTCAGTTTATAATTCACCCCTCCACTTT
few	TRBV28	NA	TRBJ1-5	CASSFRGEGKKPQHF	TGTGCCAGCAGTTTTCGGGGCGAGGGGAAAAAGCCCCAGCATTTT
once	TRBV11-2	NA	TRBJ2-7	CASGDAFRTYEQYF	TGTGCCAGCGGGGATGCTTTTAGAACCTACGAGCAGTACTTC
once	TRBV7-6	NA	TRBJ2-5	CASSSSGKETQYF	TGTGCCAGCAGCTCGTCAGGCAAAGAGACCCAGTACTTC
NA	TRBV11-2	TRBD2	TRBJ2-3	CASSRRVTSGGTDTQYF	TGTGCCAGCAGCCGCCGAGTGACTAGCGGTGGCACAGATACGCAGTATTTT
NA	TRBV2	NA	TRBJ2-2	CASSDRGGSTGELFF	TGTGCCAGCAGTGATAGAGGGGGGTCTACCGGGGAGCTGTTTTTT
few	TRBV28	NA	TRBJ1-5	CASSHPTGNGQPQHF	TGTGCCAGCAGCCACCCTACAGGGAATGGTCAGCCCCAGCATTTT
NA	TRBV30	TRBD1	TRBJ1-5	CAWRAGTASNQPQHF	TGTGCCTGGCGCGCAGGGACAGCTAGCAATCAGCCCCAGCATTTT
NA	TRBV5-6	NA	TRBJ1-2	CASSLLGYGYTF	TGTGCCAGCAGCTTGTTGGGTTATGGCTACACCTTC
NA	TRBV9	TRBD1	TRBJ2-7	CASSLVPPGGEQYF	TGTGCCAGCAGCCTCGTCCCCCCAGGGGGCGAGCAGTACTTC
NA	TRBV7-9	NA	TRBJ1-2	CASSLGGLNYGYTF	TGTGCCAGCAGCCTAGGGGGACTTAACTATGGCTACACCTTC
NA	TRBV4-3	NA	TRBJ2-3	CASSQDSYYRVQDTQYF	TGCGCCAGCAGCCAAGATTCATATTACAGGGTACAAGATACGCAGTATTTT
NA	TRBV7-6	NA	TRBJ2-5	CASSLTEETQYF	TGTGCCAGCAGCCTGACAGAAGAGACCCAGTACTTC
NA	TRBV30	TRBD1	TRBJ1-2	CAWTTGGDYGYTF	TGTGCCTGGACTACAGGGGGCGACTATGGCTACACCTTC
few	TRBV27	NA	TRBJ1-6	CASSPTGVGSPLHF	TGTGCCAGCAGTCCCACGGGGGTGGGATCACCCCTCCACTTT
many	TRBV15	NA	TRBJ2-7	CATSNKWGESHLSYEQYF	TGTGCCACCAGCAACAAATGGGGGGAGTCCCATCTCTCCTACGAGCAGTACTTC
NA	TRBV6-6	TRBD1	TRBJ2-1	CASRTGSGNEQFF	TGTGCCAGCAGGACAGGGTCGGGGAATGAGCAGTTCTTC
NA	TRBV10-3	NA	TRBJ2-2	CAISESAGNTGELFF	TGTGCCATCAGTGAGTCAGCAGGGAACACCGGGGAGCTGTTTTTT
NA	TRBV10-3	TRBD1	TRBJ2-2	CAESTGANTGELFF	TGTGCAGAATCCACAGGGGCGAACACCGGGGAGCTGTTTTTT
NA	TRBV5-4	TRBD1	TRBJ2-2	CASSSGTVNTGELFF	TGTGCCAGCAGTTCCGGGACAGTGAACACCGGGGAGCTGTTTTTT
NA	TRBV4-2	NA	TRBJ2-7	CASSHIPPRLVYEQYF	TGTGCCAGCAGCCATATCCCCCCTCGACTAGTCTACGAGCAGTACTTC
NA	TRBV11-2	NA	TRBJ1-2	CASSLGVSNNYGYTF	TGTGCCAGCAGCCTGGGGGTGTCAAATAACTATGGCTACACCTTC
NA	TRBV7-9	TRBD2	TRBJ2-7	CASSPPSGRNSYEQYF	TGTGCCAGCAGCCCCCCTAGCGGGAGGAACTCCTACGAGCAGTACTTC
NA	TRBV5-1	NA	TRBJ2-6	CASSLGNVLTF	TGCGCCAGCAGCTTGGGTAACGTCCTGACTTTC
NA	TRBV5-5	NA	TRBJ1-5	CASSSTGNNQPQHF	TGTGCCAGCAGCTCGACAGGCAACAATCAGCCCCAGCATTTT
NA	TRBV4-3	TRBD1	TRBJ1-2	CASSLQPEGQINYGYTF	TGCGCCAGCAGCTTGCAACCCGAGGGACAGATTAACTATGGCTACACCTTC
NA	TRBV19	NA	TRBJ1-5	CASSMEPSNQPQHF	TGTGCCAGTAGTATGGAACCGAGCAATCAGCCCCAGCATTTT
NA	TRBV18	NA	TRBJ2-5	CASSRGPQETQYF	TGTGCCAGCTCCCGCGGACCCCAAGAGACCCAGTACTTC
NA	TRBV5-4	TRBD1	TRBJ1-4	CASSLGQGSREKLFF	TGTGCCAGCAGCTTGGGACAGGGAAGTAGAGAAAAACTGTTTTTT
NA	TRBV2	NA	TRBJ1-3	CASSVDGLMTGNTIYF	TGTGCCAGCAGTGTCGACGGCCTCATGACTGGAAACACCATATATTTT
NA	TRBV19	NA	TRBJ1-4	CASSITARNTNEKLFF	TGTGCCAGTAGTATAACGGCCCGGAACACTAATGAAAAACTGTTTTTT
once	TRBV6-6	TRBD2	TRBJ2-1	CASSFTSGAEQFF	TGTGCCAGCAGTTTCACTAGCGGGGCAGAGCAGTTCTTC
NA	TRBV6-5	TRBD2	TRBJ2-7	CASSYFSGASYEQYF	TGTGCCAGCAGTTATTTTAGCGGGGCGAGCTACGAGCAGTACTTC
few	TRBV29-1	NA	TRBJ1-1	CSVGNTNTEAFF	TGCAGCGTTGGGAACACCAACACTGAAGCTTTCTTT
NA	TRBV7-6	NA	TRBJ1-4	CASSLGSREKLFF	TGTGCCAGCAGCTTAGGCTCTCGGGAAAAACTGTTTTTT
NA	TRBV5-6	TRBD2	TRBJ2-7	CASSELGLAGVGAYEQYF	TGTGCCAGCAGCGAACTAGGACTAGCGGGAGTTGGTGCGTACGAGCAGTACTTC
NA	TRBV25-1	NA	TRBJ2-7	CASSEWRGRMPYEQYF	TGTGCCAGCAGTGAATGGAGGGGCCGAATGCCCTACGAGCAGTACTTC
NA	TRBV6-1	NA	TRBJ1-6	CASSEGVRSPLHF	TGTGCCAGCAGTGAAGGGGTGCGATCACCCCTCCACTTT
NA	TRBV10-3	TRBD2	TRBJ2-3	CAISPGERGISSTDTQYF	TGTGCCATCAGTCCCGGGGAGCGGGGGATATCTAGCACAGATACGCAGTATTTT
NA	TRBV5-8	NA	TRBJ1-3	CASSLGQQSTIYF	TGTGCCAGCAGCTTGGGACAGCAAAGCACCATATATTTT
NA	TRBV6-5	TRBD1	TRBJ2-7	CASSPGQAAYEQYF	TGTGCCAGCAGCCCCGGACAGGCGGCCTACGAGCAGTACTTC
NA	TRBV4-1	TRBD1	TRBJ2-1	CASSQGMTGDPTSSYNEQFF	TGCGCCAGCAGCCAGGGGATGACAGGGGACCCGACTAGCTCCTACAATGAGCAGTTCTTC
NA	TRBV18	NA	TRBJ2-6	CASSPLPGANVLTF	TGTGCCAGCTCACCTCTTCCTGGGGCCAACGTCCTGACTTTC
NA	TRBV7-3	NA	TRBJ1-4	CASSPQRGDEKLFF	TGTGCCAGCAGCCCCCAAAGGGGGGATGAAAAACTGTTTTTT
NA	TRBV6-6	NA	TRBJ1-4	CASKKAQSEKLFF	TGTGCCAGCAAGAAGGCTCAATCGGAAAAACTGTTTTTT
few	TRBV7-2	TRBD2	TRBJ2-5	CASSLGPGEGTQETQYF	TGTGCCAGCAGCTTGGGGCCCGGGGAGGGGACGCAAGAGACCCAGTACTTC
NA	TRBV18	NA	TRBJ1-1	CASSPFAGPSMNTEAFF	TGTGCCAGCTCACCATTCGCGGGACCCAGTATGAACACTGAAGCTTTCTTT
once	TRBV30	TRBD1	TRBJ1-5	CAWSSTRQGGSNQPQHF	TGTGCCTGGAGTTCGACTCGACAGGGTGGGTCCAATCAGCCCCAGCATTTT
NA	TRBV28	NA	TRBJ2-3	CASSYGRWGLSTDTQYF	TGTGCCAGCAGTTATGGTCGATGGGGACTTAGCACAGATACGCAGTATTTT
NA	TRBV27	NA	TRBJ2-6	CASRRRNSGANVLTF	TGTGCCAGCAGGCGACGGAACTCTGGGGCCAACGTCCTGACTTTC
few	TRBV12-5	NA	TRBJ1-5	CASGLGQENSNQPQHF	TGTGCTAGTGGTTTGGGACAGGAAAATAGCAATCAGCCCCAGCATTTT
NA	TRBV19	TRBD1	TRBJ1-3	CASSTTGLGNTIYF	TGTGCCAGTAGTACGACAGGGCTTGGAAACACCATATATTTT
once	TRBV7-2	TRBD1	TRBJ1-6	CASSLQTGNNSPLHF	TGTGCCAGCAGCTTACAGACAGGGAATAATTCACCCCTCCACTTT
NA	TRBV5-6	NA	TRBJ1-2	CASSLAGLGLNYGYTF	TGTGCCAGCAGCTTGGCCGGTCTAGGGCTTAACTATGGCTACACCTTC
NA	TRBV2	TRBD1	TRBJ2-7	CASSIEDRWPQGVKSSYEQYF	TGTGCCAGCTCTATTGAGGACAGGTGGCCCCAGGGGGTTAAATCCTCCTACGAGCAGTACTTC
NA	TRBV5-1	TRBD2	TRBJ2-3	CASSFQLAGTYTDTQYF	TGCGCCAGCAGCTTCCAGCTAGCGGGGACATACACAGATACGCAGTATTTT
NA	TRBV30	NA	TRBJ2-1	CAWSVSLSSSYNEQFF	TGTGCCTGGAGTGTTTCTCTGTCAAGCTCCTACAATGAGCAGTTCTTC
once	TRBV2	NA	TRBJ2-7	CASERNEQYF	TGTGCCAGCGAGAGGAACGAGCAGTACTTC
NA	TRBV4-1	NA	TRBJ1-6	CASSQAGLENSPLHF	TGCGCCAGCAGCCAAGCCGGACTGGAAAATTCACCCCTCCACTTT